The next 31 T cell receptor beta chains were all read from a single sample in a study of T cell responses to AZD1222 COVID-19 vaccine. Generated by immunoSEQ multiplex PCR, the TCRdb table keeps only in-frame clones and is missing some. This table has about 87,000 clones, approximately 88% appearing once. The material was peripheral blood, obtained on day 0 of AZD1222 vaccination. The source of these receptors is an adult in good health.

The V and J genes are TRBV5-1 and TRBJ1-6, with D unresolved. The CDR3 is 14 amino acids. V lost 2 bases, J lost 7 bases, and 10 bases lay in between. Germline CDR1 is SGHRS and CDR2 is YFSETQ. This CDR3 is CASSFPGPNSPLHF. CDR3 DNA: TGCGCCAGCAGCTTCCCGGGCCCAAATTCACCCCTCCACTTT.

The V and J genes are TRBV6-5 and TRBJ1-2; possible D gene TRBD1, 5 bases. Germline V CDR1 and CDR2: MNHEY, SVGAGI. The CDR3 length is 11 residues. Trimming cost V 4 bases and J 7 bases, with 7 bases left between them. This CDR3 reads CASSSGGGYTF. CDR3 DNA: TGTGCCAGCAGTTCGGGGGGTGGCTACACCTTC.

The V call is TRBV7-5, the J call TRBJ1-1. TRBV7-5 is recorded as a pseudogene. The CDR3 sequence is 15 residues long. CDR3 residues: CARIIGYLQNTEAFF. In DNA, the CDR3 is TGTGCCAGAATAATAGGGTACTTGCAGAACACTGAAGCTTTCTTT.

CDR3 coding DNA: TGTGCCAGTAGTAACACAGGCCCTGGAAACACCATATATTTT. Encoded protein: CASSNTGPGNTIYF. The V call is TRBV19, the J call TRBJ1-3; D is possibly TRBD1 (5 bases). The CDR3 covers 14 residues. Deletions cut 4 bases from V and 2 bases from J, with 9 bases between. Germline V CDR1 and CDR2: LNHDA, SQIVND (reference sequence).

V is TRBV11-2 and J is TRBJ1-6; TRBD1 matches 7 bases. The CDR3 sequence is 16 residues long. Per germline, CDR1 SGHAT and CDR2 FQNNGV. V shed 3 bases and J 0 bases; nucleotides not matched to a gene: 2. For the CDR3, the DNA is TGTGCCAGCAGCTTGACAGGGAGCTCCTATAATTCACCCCTCCACTTT. Translating it yields CASSLTGSSYNSPLHF.

This clone was recorded once. V gene TRBV28 combines with J gene TRBJ1-5; D gene uncertain. Germline V gene sequence: CDR1 MDHEN, CDR2 SYDVKM. The CDR3 loop spans 15 amino acids. V lost 9 bases and J lost 0, with 15 bases in between. The DNA for the CDR3 is TGTGCCAGTAAACAAGACGGAAATAGCAATCAGCCCCAGCATTTT. Protein: CASKQDGNSNQPQHF.

The chain carries TRBV20-1 and TRBJ1-1; 8 bases align to TRBD1. Germline assignment: CDR1 DFQATT and CDR2 SNEGSKA (reference sequence). This CDR3 region has 10 residues. V lost 5 bases to trimming and J lost 8 bases; unmatched junction nucleotides: 1. The DNA of the CDR3 is TGCAGTGCTTGGACAGGGGAAGCTTTCTTT. Translating gives CSAWTGEAFF.

This sequence joins TRBV4-1 and TRBJ2-6; D not resolved. V lost 1 base and J lost 1, with 5 bases in between. Germline V gene data show CDR1 as MGHRA and CDR2 as YSYEKL. The CDR3 covers 15 residues. The CDR3 nucleotides are TGCGCCAGCAGCCAAGTCCGGTCTGGGGCCAACGTCCTGACTTTC. Its translation is CASSQVRSGANVLTF.

The chain employs TRBV19 and TRBJ1-2; a possible D gene is TRBD1 (6 bases). There are 17 residues in the CDR3. The V gene lost 0 bases and the J gene lost 6 bases, with 20 bases spanning the gap. CDR1 and CDR2 (germline): LNHDA, SQIVND (reference sequence). The CDR3 DNA reads as TGTGCCAGTAGTATAGACTCTCTCTACAGGGCAGGAAATGGCTACACCTTC. This translates into CASSIDSLYRAGNGYTF.

The V and J genes are TRBV9 and TRBJ1-4, with D uncertain. The CDR3 length is 15 residues. CDR1 and CDR2 (germline): SGDLS, YYNGEE. V dropped 3 bases and J dropped 0 bases, with 9 bases sitting between them. CDR3 sequence (DNA): TGTGCCAGCAGCGGCGACTCCGCAACTAATGAAAAACTGTTTTTT. It codes for CASSGDSATNEKLFF.

DNA of the CDR3: TGCGCCAGCAGCCAAGTAGTTTCCCAAGAGACCCAGTACTTC. As protein: CASSQVVSQETQYF. The rearrangement uses TRBV4-1 and TRBJ2-5; D call uncertain. V lost 1 base and J 1 base, leaving 7 bases between the germline ends. The CDR3 loop spans 14 amino acids. Germline loops: CDR1 MGHRA, CDR2 YSYEKL.

This chain joins TRBV11-2 and TRBJ1-1; possibly TRBD1 for D (5 bases). This CDR3 spans 15 amino acids. The ends were cut back, 0 bases at V and 0 bases at J, with 8 bases in the middle. Germline CDR1 and CDR2: SGHAT and FQNNGV. The CDR3 region has the DNA TGTGCCAGCAGCTTAGATCAAGGGGTGAACACTGAAGCTTTCTTT. It codes for CASSLDQGVNTEAFF.

The chain combines TRBV30 with TRBJ1-4; 9 bases agree with TRBD1. The J segment lost 1 base and the V segment lost 7 bases, leaving 10 bases of the junction unmatched. This CDR3 is 16 amino acids long. The V gene's germline CDR1 is GTSNPN and CDR2 SVGIG (reference sequence). CDR3 DNA: TGTGCCTTGGTTCCGGGACAGGGTTTAACTAATGAAAAACTGTTTTTT. This codes for CALVPGQGLTNEKLFF.

The chain uses TRBV7-3 and TRBJ1-2, with TRBD1 matching over 7 bases. After removal of 0 bases from V and 4 bases from J, the junction contained 14 bases not matched to a gene. The CDR3 is 18 residues long. Germline V gene lookup returns CDR1 SGHTA and CDR2 FQGTGA. DNA of the CDR3: TGTGCCAGCAGCTTAACAGGCGCCAGGGGGGACGAAGTCTATGGCTACACCTTC. Translation gives CASSLTGARGDEVYGYTF.

This sequence joins TRBV7-8 and TRBJ2-7, with 7 bases that match TRBD2. The CDR3 spans 13 residues. Germline trimming cut 3 bases from V and 5 bases from J; bases unmatched to any gene: 4. Germline V lookup: CDR1 SGHVS, CDR2 FQNEAQ. CDR3 amino acids: CASSLTSFHEQYF. The CDR3 nucleotides are TGTGCCAGCAGCTTGACTAGCTTCCACGAGCAGTACTTC.

Concerning this clone: Mismatch with germline at one junction end may stem from a read error. DNA for the CDR3: TGCGCCGTTGTCCCGGGGGGAAACACCATATATTTT. Protein sequence: CAVVPGGNTIYF. The chain combines TRBV28 with TRBJ1-3; D is undetermined. The germline gives CDR1 MDHEN, CDR2 SYDVKM. The CDR3 has 12 residues.

The chain carries TRBV24-1 and TRBJ2-2; TRBD1 might be the D (5 bases). The CDR3 length is 16 residues. Germline CDR1 reads KGHDR; CDR2 reads SFDVKD. Trimming pared 0 bases from V and 5 bases from J, leaving 12 bases between. The CDR3: CATSDLARVGTGELFF. DNA of the CDR3: TGTGCCACCAGTGATTTGGCCAGGGTGGGGACCGGGGAGCTGTTTTTT.

The chain is built from TRBV7-3 and TRBJ1-1, with 8 bases lining up with TRBD1. Trimming removed 5 bases from V and 5 bases from J; junction bases left unmatched: 10. The CDR3 extends over 15 amino acids. The germline gives CDR1 SGHTA, CDR2 FQGTGA. CDR3 residues: CASSPGQGAWTEAFF. For the CDR3, the DNA is TGTGCCAGCAGCCCTGGGCAGGGGGCTTGGACTGAAGCTTTCTTT.

The V gene is TRBV27, the J gene TRBJ1-1; unclear D gene. Germline V gene data show CDR1 as MNHEY and CDR2 as SMNVEV (reference sequence). The CDR3 extends over 13 amino acids. Trimming removed 2 bases at V and 4 bases at J, with 8 bases between. CDR3 in amino acids: CASSLRALTEAFF. CDR3 DNA: TGTGCCAGCAGTTTAAGAGCACTCACTGAAGCTTTCTTT.

This clone is medium-sized by share. The chain joins TRBV6-1 to TRBJ1-6; TRBD1 agrees at 9 bases. This CDR3 has 15 residues. The germline V gene encodes CDR1 MNHNS and CDR2 SASEGT. V was pared by 3 bases and J by 7 bases, with 4 bases of the junction left unmatched. The DNA of the CDR3 is TGTGCCAGCAGTGAGGTGACAGGGGGGAATTCACCCCTCCACTTT. Protein: CASSEVTGGNSPLHF.

The chain is built from TRBV12-3 or TRBV12-4 and TRBJ1-2, with a tentative D call TRBD1 (5 bases). The CDR3 covers 13 residues. Trimming shortened V by 6 bases and J by 6 bases, and 14 bases separated the two germline ends. The CDR3 sequence is CASSPGGEDGYTF. CDR3 nucleotide sequence: TGTGCCAGCAGCCCCGGGGGGGAGGATGGCTACACCTTC.

The V call is TRBV15, the J call TRBJ2-1; tentative D call: TRBD2 (6 bases). Trimming stripped 0 bases from V and 5 bases from J, with 11 bases between. The CDR3 is made up of 15 amino acids. The germline V gene encodes CDR1 LNHNV and CDR2 YYDKDF (reference sequence). CDR3 bases: TGTGCCACCAGCAGAGACAGCGGGTTTGACAATGAGCAGTTCTTC. It encodes CATSRDSGFDNEQFF.

The V and J genes are TRBV5-1 and TRBJ1-2; 8 bases align to TRBD1. The CDR3 totals 14 residues. The J segment lost 4 bases and the V segment lost 3 bases, leaving 5 bases of the junction unmatched. CDR1 SGHRS and CDR2 YFSETQ come from the germline V gene. For the CDR3, the DNA is TGCGCCAGCAGCTCGGACAGGGTGAGCTATGGCTACACCTTC. This translates into CASSSDRVSYGYTF.

The chain links TRBV4-3 to TRBJ2-7, with 8 bases aligning to TRBD2. This CDR3 is 16 amino acids long. CDR1 and CDR2 from the germline V gene are LGHNA and YSLEER. The V and J ends lost 4 bases and 3 bases, in that order; junction bases with no gene match: 11. CDR3 DNA sequence: TGCGCCAGCAGCCCAGCCGGGGGGGACTTTCTCTACGAGCAGTACTTC. Protein: CASSPAGGDFLYEQYF.

This rearrangement joins TRBV2 to TRBJ2-3; maybe TRBD1 (7 bases). CDR3 length: 12 residues. Germline-derived CDR1 and CDR2 are SNHLY and FYNNEI. The ends were cut back, 6 bases at V and 9 bases at J, with 13 bases in the middle. In DNA form, the CDR3 reads TGTGCCAGCAGGCAGGGGGGAGACACGCAGTATTTT. Its translation is CASRQGGDTQYF. Full variable domain (rest looked up from reference TRBV2 and TRBJ2-3): EPEVTQTPSHQVTQMGQEVILRCVPISNHLYFYWYRQILGQKVEFLVSFYNNEISEKSEIFDDQFSVERPDGSNFTLKIRSTKLEDSAMYFCASRQGGDTQYFGPGTRLTVL.

The chain carries TRBV2 and TRBJ1-2; 7 nucleotides agree with TRBD1. CDR3 length: 13 amino acids. V shed 6 bases, J shed 2 bases, and the junction held 3 bases outside the gene matches. Germline CDR1 and CDR2: SNHLY and FYNNEI. The chain's CDR3 is CASRPGQNYGYTF. The DNA of the CDR3 is TGTGCCAGCAGACCGGGACAGAACTATGGCTACACCTTC.

The V call is TRBV5-1, the J call TRBJ2-1; 11 bases are a match to TRBD2. The CDR3 sequence is 15 residues long. V dropped 4 bases and J dropped 8; count of bases not matched to a gene: 8. The germline V gene encodes CDR1 SGHRS and CDR2 YFSETQ. CDR3 sequence: CASSPSTSGSDEQFF. The DNA for the CDR3 is TGCGCCAGCAGCCCCTCCACTAGCGGGAGCGATGAGCAGTTCTTC.

J is TRBJ1-2 and V is TRBV20-1; tentatively, D is TRBD1 (5 bases). Per the germline V gene, CDR1 is DFQATT and CDR2 is SNEGSKA (reference sequence). This CDR3 comprises 13 residues. The ends were cut back, 3 bases at V and 2 bases at J, with 10 bases in the middle. The CDR3 sequence: CSASKGLNYGYTF. The CDR3 coding sequence is TGCAGTGCTAGTAAGGGGTTGAACTATGGCTACACCTTC.

The chain joins TRBV29-1 to TRBJ1-1, with D possibly matching TRBD1 (6 bases). CDR3 length: 14 amino acids. The V end lost 8 bases, the J end lost 3 bases, and 19 bases lay between the germline ends. Per germline, CDR1 SQVTM and CDR2 ANQGSEA. The CDR3: CSYEGGRNDTEAFF. The CDR3 nucleotides read TGCAGCTACGAGGGGGGTAGGAATGACACTGAAGCTTTCTTT.

The chain carries TRBV9 and TRBJ2-1; D call uncertain. Per the germline V gene, CDR1 is SGDLS and CDR2 is YYNGEE. The CDR3 extends over 13 amino acids. V was shortened by 3 bases and J by 6 bases, with 10 bases between the two germline ends. The CDR3 protein is CASSGASFNEQFF. The CDR3 nucleotides read TGTGCCAGCAGCGGGGCTAGTTTCAATGAGCAGTTCTTC.

The V and J genes are TRBV5-4 and TRBJ1-1, with D tentatively TRBD1 (6 bases). V lost 0 bases, J lost 2 bases, and 11 bases lay in between. Germline CDR1 reads SGHNT; CDR2 reads YYREEE (reference sequence). CDR3 size: 15 residues. Here the CDR3 reads CASSLEPGANTEAFF. The CDR3 DNA reads TGTGCCAGCAGCTTGGAACCGGGGGCTAACACTGAAGCTTTCTTT.